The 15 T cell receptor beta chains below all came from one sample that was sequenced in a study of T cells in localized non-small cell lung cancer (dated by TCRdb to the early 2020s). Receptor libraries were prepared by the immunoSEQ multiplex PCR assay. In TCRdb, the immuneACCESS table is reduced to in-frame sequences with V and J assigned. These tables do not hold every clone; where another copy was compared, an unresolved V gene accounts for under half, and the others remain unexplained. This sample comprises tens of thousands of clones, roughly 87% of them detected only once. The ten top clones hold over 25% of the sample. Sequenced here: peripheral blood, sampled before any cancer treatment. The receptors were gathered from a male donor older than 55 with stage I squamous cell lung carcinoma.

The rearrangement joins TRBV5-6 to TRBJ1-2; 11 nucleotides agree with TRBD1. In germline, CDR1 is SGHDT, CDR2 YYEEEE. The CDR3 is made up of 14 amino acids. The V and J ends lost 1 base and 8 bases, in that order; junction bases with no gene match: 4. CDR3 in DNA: TGTGCCAGCAGCTTGTGGGACAGGGGGGGCGGCTACACCTTC. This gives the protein CASSLWDRGGGYTF. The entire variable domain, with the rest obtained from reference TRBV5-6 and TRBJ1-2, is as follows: DAGVTQSPTHLIKTRGQQVTLRCSPKSGHDTVSWYQQALGQGPQFIFQYYEEEERQRGNFPDRFSGHQFPNYSSELNVNALLLGDSALYLCASSLWDRGGGYTFGSGTRLTVV.

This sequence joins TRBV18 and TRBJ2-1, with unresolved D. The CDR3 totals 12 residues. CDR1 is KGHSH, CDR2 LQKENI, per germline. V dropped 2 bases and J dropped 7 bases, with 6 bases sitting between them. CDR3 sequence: CASSPTRNEQFF. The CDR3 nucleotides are TGTGCCAGCTCACCAACGAGAAATGAGCAGTTCTTC.

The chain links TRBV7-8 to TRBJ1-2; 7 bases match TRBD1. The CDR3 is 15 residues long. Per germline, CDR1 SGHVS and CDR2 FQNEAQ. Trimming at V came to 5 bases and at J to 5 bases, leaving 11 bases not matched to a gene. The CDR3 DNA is TGTGCCAGCAGCCCAGCTTCCGGGACAGTTTATGGCTACACCTTC. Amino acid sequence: CASSPASGTVYGYTF.

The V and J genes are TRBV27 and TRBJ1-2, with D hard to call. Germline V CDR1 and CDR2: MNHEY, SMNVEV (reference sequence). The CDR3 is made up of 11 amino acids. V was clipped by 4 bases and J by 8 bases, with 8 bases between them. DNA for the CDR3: TGTGCCAGCAGTTCCGGGCTGGGCTACACCTTC. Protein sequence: CASSSGLGYTF.

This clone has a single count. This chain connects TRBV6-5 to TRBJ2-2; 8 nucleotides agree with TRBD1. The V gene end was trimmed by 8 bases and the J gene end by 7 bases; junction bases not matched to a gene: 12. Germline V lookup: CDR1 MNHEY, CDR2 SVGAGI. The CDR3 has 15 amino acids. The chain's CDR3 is CASVNSGTGHGELFF. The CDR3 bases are TGTGCCAGCGTCAATTCCGGGACAGGACACGGGGAGCTGTTTTTT.

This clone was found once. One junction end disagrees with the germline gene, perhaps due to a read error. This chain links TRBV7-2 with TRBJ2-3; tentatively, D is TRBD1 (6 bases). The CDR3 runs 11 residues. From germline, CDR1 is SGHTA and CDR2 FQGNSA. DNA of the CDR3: TGTGCCAGCAGCAACCGGGACACCCCCACCTTT. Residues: CASSNRDTPTF.

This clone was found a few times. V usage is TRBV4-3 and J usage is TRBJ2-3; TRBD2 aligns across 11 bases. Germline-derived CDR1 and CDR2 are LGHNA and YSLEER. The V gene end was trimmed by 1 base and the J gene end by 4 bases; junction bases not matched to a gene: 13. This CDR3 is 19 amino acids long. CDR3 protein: CASSQGVTSGSGRADTQYF. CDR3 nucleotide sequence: TGCGCCAGCAGCCAAGGGGTAACTAGCGGGAGTGGCCGGGCAGATACGCAGTATTTT.

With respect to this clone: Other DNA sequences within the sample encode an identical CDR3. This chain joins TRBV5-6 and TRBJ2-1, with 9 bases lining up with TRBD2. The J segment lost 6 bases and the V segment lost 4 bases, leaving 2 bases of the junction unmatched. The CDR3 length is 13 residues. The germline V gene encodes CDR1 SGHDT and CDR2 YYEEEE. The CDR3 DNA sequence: TGTGCCAGCAGCCTGGGACTAGCCAATGAGCAGTTCTTC. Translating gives CASSLGLANEQFF. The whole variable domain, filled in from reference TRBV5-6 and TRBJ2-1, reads DAGVTQSPTHLIKTRGQQVTLRCSPKSGHDTVSWYQQALGQGPQFIFQYYEEEERQRGNFPDRFSGHQFPNYSSELNVNALLLGDSALYLCASSLGLANEQFFGPGTRLTVL.

The DNA of the CDR3 is TGTGCCTGGAGTGTACGGGGAAATTCACCCCTCCACTTT. Translation gives CAWSVRGNSPLHF. This chain uses TRBV30 with TRBJ1-6, with unresolved D. The V gene's germline CDR1 is GTSNPN and CDR2 SVGIG (reference sequence). Trimming stripped 0 bases from V and 7 bases from J, with 7 bases between. This CDR3 has 13 amino acids. Looking up the rest from reference TRBV30 and TRBJ1-6 gives the full variable domain: SQTIHQWPATLVQPVGSPLSLECTVEGTSNPNLYWYRQAAGRGLQLLFYSVGIGQISSEVPQNLSASRPQDRQFILSSKKLLLSDSGFYLCAWSVRGNSPLHFGNGTRLTVT.

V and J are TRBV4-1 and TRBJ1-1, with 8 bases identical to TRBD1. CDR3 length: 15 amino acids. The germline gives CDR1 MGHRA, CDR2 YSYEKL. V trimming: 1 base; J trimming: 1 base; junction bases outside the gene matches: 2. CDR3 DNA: TGCGCCAGCAGCCAAGCGGGGACAGGGAACACTGAAGCTTTCTTT. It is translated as CASSQAGTGNTEAFF.

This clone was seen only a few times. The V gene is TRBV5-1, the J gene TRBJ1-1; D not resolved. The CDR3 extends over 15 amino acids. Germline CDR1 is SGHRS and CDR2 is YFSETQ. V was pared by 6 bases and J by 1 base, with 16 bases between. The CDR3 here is CASTSGSSRNTEAFF. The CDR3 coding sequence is TGCGCCAGCACCAGCGGGAGTTCCCGGAACACTGAAGCTTTCTTT.

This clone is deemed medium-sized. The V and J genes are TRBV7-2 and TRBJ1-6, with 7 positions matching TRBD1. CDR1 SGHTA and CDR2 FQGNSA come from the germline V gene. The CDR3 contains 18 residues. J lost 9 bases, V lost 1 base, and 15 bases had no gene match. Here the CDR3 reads CASSLVAPIQGTPSPLHF. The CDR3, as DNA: TGTGCCAGCAGCTTAGTGGCACCTATACAGGGGACTCCTTCACCCCTCCACTTT.

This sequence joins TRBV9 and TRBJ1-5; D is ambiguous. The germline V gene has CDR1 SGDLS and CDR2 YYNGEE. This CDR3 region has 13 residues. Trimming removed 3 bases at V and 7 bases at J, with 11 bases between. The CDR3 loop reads CASSDTVGQPQHF. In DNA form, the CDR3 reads TGTGCCAGCAGCGACACGGTCGGCCAGCCCCAGCATTTT.

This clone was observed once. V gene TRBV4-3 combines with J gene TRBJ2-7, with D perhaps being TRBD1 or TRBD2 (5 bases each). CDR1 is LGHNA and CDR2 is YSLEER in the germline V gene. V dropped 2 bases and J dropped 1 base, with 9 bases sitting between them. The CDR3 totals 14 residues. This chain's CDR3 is CASSQPGPSYEQYF. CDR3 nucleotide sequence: TGCGCCAGCAGCCAACCGGGACCATCCTACGAGCAGTACTTC.

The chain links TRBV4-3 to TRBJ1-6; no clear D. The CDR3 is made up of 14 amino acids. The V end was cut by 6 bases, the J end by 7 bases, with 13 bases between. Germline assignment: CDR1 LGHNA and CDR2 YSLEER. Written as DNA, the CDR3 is TGCGCCAGCAGTTTGGGCAGGCCCAATTCACCCCTCCACTTT. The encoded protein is CASSLGRPNSPLHF.